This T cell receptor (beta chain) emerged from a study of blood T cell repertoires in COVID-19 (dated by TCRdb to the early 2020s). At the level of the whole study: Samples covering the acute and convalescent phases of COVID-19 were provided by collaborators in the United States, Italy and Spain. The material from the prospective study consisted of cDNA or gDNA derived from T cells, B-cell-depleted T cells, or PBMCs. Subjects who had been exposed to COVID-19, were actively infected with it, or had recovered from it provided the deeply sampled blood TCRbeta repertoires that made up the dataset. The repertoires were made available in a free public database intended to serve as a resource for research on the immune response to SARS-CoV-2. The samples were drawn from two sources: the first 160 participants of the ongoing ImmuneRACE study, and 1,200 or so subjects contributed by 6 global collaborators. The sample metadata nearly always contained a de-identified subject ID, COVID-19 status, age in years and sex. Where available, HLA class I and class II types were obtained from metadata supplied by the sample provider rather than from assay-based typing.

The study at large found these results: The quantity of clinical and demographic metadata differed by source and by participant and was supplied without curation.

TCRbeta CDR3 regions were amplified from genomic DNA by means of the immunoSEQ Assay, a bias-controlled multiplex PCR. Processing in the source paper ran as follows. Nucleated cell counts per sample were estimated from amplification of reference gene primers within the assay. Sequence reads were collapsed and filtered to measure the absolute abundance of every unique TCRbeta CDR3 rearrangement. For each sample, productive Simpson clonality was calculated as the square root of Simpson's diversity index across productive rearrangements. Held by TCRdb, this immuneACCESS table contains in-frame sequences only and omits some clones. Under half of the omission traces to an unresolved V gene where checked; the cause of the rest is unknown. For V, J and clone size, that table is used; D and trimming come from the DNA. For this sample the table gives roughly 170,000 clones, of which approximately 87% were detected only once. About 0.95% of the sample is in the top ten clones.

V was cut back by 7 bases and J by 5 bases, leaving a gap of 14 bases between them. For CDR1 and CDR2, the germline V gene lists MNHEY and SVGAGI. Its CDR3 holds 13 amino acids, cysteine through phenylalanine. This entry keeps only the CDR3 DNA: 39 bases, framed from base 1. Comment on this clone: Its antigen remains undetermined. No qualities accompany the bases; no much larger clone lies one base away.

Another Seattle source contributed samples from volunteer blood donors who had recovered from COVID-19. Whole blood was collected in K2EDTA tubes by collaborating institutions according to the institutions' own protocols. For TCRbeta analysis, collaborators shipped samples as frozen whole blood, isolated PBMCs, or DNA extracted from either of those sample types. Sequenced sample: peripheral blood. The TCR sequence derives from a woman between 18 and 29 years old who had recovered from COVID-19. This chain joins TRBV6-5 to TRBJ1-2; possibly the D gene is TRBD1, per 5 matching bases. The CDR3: CASTLGGGYGYTF. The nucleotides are TGTGCCAGCACCCTGGGGGGAGGTTATGGCTACACCTTC.